The sequence of this TCR beta chain was determined in a study of blood T cell repertoires in COVID-19. TCRdb keeps only in-frame clones here, not all; method: immunoSEQ multiplex PCR. The table includes about 70,000 clones, around 86% detected once. Sequenced: peripheral blood. This TCR was sampled from a human donor in a cohort sampled during active COVID-19.

The CDR3 bases are TGTGCCAGCATGGGGGAGGCAGTAGGGGGCTACACCTTC. Amino acid sequence: CASMGEAVGGYTF. The rearrangement joins TRBV2 to TRBJ1-2; D might be TRBD1 (5 bases). Germline assignment: CDR1 SNHLY and CDR2 FYNNEI. Trimming shortened V by 7 bases and J by 8 bases, and 17 bases separated the two germline ends. This CDR3 is 13 amino acids long.